Listed below are T cell receptor beta chains from one sample, sequenced in a study of shared clonotypes between healthy human individuals. Libraries were prepared by immunoSEQ multiplex PCR; TCRdb keeps only in-frame clonotypes and omits some of them. The sample lists roughly 1,800,000 clones, just under 95% seen once, with roughly 1% in the top ten. The sequencing input was naive CD8+ T cells sorted from blood. The receptors stem from a man between 18 and 29 years old in good health. Each CDR3 is given with its conserved first and last residue. A D gene is named only where the DNA matches it firmly. Clone size is not always given. Where it is, it says once, few, many or a class for expanded clones.

clone_size: -; d_call: -; j_call: TRBJ2-1; v_call: TRBV30; cdr3_nt: TGTGCCTGGAGTGTACTGTTGGATGAGCAGTTCTTC; cdr3_aa: CAWSVLLDEQFF
clone_size: -; d_call: -; j_call: TRBJ2-6; v_call: TRBV27; cdr3_nt: TGTGCCAGCAGTTTATCCTGGGGCCACTCTGGGGCCAACGTCCTGACTTTC; cdr3_aa: CASSLSWGHSGANVLTF
clone_size: -; d_call: -; j_call: TRBJ2-7; v_call: TRBV10-3; cdr3_nt: TGTGCCATCAGTGAGTCCGGCTCCTACGAGCAGTACTTC; cdr3_aa: CAISESGSYEQYF
clone_size: -; d_call: -; j_call: TRBJ1-1; v_call: TRBV2; cdr3_nt: TGTGCCAGCAGCACCGGGACTTTGAACACTGAAGCTTTCTTT; cdr3_aa: CASSTGTLNTEAFF
clone_size: -; d_call: TRBD1; j_call: TRBJ2-3; v_call: TRBV7-9; cdr3_nt: TGTGCCAGCAGCACGCGACAGGGAGCAGATACGCAGTATTTT; cdr3_aa: CASSTRQGADTQYF
clone_size: -; d_call: TRBD1; j_call: TRBJ2-7; v_call: TRBV27; cdr3_nt: TGTGCCAGCGGGGACAGTGGGCTCTACGAGCAGTACTTC; cdr3_aa: CASGDSGLYEQYF
clone_size: few; d_call: -; j_call: TRBJ1-1; v_call: TRBV7-9; cdr3_nt: TGTGCCAGCAGCCCCACCTTGATGAACACTGAAGCTTTCTTT; cdr3_aa: CASSPTLMNTEAFF
clone_size: -; d_call: -; j_call: TRBJ2-5; v_call: TRBV30; cdr3_nt: TGTGCCTGGAGTGTACCGGGCCTGCGATACGGAGAGACCCAGTACTTC; cdr3_aa: CAWSVPGLRYGETQYF
clone_size: -; d_call: -; j_call: TRBJ1-1; v_call: TRBV19; cdr3_nt: TGTGCCAGTAGTATTCTCGGGGCGACTGAAGCTTTCTTT; cdr3_aa: CASSILGATEAFF
clone_size: -; d_call: TRBD1; j_call: TRBJ1-1; v_call: TRBV7-6; cdr3_nt: TGTGCCAGCAGCGCTCATCAGGGGGATTCCTTCGGGGACACTGAAGCTTTCTTT; cdr3_aa: CASSAHQGDSFGDTEAFF
clone_size: once; d_call: -; j_call: TRBJ1-5; v_call: TRBV28; cdr3_nt: TGTGCCATCGGATATCAGGGGACGGGTCAGCCCCAGCATTTT; cdr3_aa: CAIGYQGTGQPQHF
clone_size: -; d_call: -; j_call: TRBJ2-1; v_call: TRBV12-5; cdr3_nt: TGTGCTAGTGGTCCAGCAGTGGCGCCGACGATCAATGAGCAGTTCTTC; cdr3_aa: CASGPAVAPTINEQFF
clone_size: -; d_call: -; j_call: TRBJ2-1; v_call: TRBV7-9; cdr3_nt: TGTGCCAGCCAGGCGGGGAATGAGCAGTTCTTC; cdr3_aa: CASQAGNEQFF
clone_size: -; d_call: -; j_call: TRBJ2-1; v_call: TRBV7-2; cdr3_nt: TGTGCCAGCAGCTTAGGACCGCGAGTATACAATGAGCAGTTCTTC; cdr3_aa: CASSLGPRVYNEQFF
clone_size: -; d_call: -; j_call: TRBJ2-5; v_call: TRBV9; cdr3_nt: TGTGCCAGCAGCGTAGAGGGGTGGTCGGGGAAAGAGACCCAGTACTTC; cdr3_aa: CASSVEGWSGKETQYF
clone_size: -; d_call: -; j_call: TRBJ2-7; v_call: TRBV4-1; cdr3_nt: TGCGCCAGCAGCCAAGCTCCTAGCGAGGCCTACTACGAGCAGTACTTC; cdr3_aa: CASSQAPSEAYYEQYF
clone_size: once; d_call: -; j_call: TRBJ1-1; v_call: TRBV5-4; cdr3_nt: TGTGCCAGCAGCTTGAGTCTGGGATCCGGTGAAGCTTTCTTT; cdr3_aa: CASSLSLGSGEAFF
clone_size: -; d_call: TRBD1; j_call: TRBJ2-7; v_call: TRBV19; cdr3_nt: TGTGCCAGTAGTGAGACCGGGACAGGGTACGAGCAGTACTTC; cdr3_aa: CASSETGTGYEQYF
clone_size: -; d_call: -; j_call: TRBJ1-5; v_call: TRBV7-8; cdr3_nt: TGTGCCAGCAGCTTAGAGTCCGGGAGCAATCAGCCCCAGCATTTT; cdr3_aa: CASSLESGSNQPQHF
clone_size: -; d_call: -; j_call: TRBJ2-7; v_call: TRBV18; cdr3_nt: TGTGCCAGCTCACCCGAAATACGATCCTACGAGCAGTACTTC; cdr3_aa: CASSPEIRSYEQYF
clone_size: -; d_call: -; j_call: TRBJ2-7; v_call: TRBV7-6; cdr3_nt: TGTGCCAGCAGTTTCGATATCGCGGGCCGGAAGAACGAGCAGTACTTC; cdr3_aa: CASSFDIAGRKNEQYF
clone_size: -; d_call: -; j_call: TRBJ2-2; v_call: TRBV29-1; cdr3_nt: TGCAGCGTTGACGCTGTCACCGGGGAGCTGTTTTTT; cdr3_aa: CSVDAVTGELFF
clone_size: -; d_call: -; j_call: TRBJ1-5; v_call: TRBV6-7; cdr3_nt: TGTGCCAGCAGTTACACCCTTCGGGACAAATGTCAGCCCCAGCATTTT; cdr3_aa: CASSYTLRDKCQPQHF
clone_size: -; d_call: TRBD1; j_call: TRBJ2-3; v_call: TRBV7-9; cdr3_nt: TGTGCCAGCAGCTTGGCCCGAGGACAGGGGCTTCTCGAAGATACGCAGTATTTT; cdr3_aa: CASSLARGQGLLEDTQYF
clone_size: once; d_call: -; j_call: TRBJ1-1; v_call: TRBV6-6; cdr3_nt: TGTGCCAGCAGTATGACAGCTATGAACACTGAAGCTTTCTTT; cdr3_aa: CASSMTAMNTEAFF
clone_size: -; d_call: -; j_call: TRBJ2-2; v_call: TRBV10-3; cdr3_nt: TGTGCCTTTCGGGACGGGGACACCGGGGAGCTGTTTTTT; cdr3_aa: CAFRDGDTGELFF
clone_size: -; d_call: -; j_call: TRBJ1-4; v_call: TRBV30; cdr3_nt: TGTGCCTGGGGGACCGGGACTAATGAAAAACTGTTTTTT; cdr3_aa: CAWGTGTNEKLFF
clone_size: few; d_call: -; j_call: TRBJ1-6; v_call: TRBV11-2; cdr3_nt: TGTGCCAGCAGCTTAAGCCAGGGTGATTCACCCCTCCACTTT; cdr3_aa: CASSLSQGDSPLHF
clone_size: few; d_call: -; j_call: TRBJ1-2; v_call: TRBV19; cdr3_nt: TGTGCCAGTATATCCTTGGTACGGCGGTCCGATGGCTACACCTTC; cdr3_aa: CASISLVRRSDGYTF
clone_size: -; d_call: TRBD2; j_call: TRBJ2-5; v_call: TRBV12-5; cdr3_nt: TGTGCTAGTGGTTTTTTTCCCTCCGAGACTAGCGGCCAAGAGACCCAGTACTTC; cdr3_aa: CASGFFPSETSGQETQYF
clone_size: -; d_call: TRBD1; j_call: TRBJ2-7; v_call: TRBV27; cdr3_nt: TGTGCCAGCGGCCCGGGACAGGGGAGGAACGAGCAGTACTTC; cdr3_aa: CASGPGQGRNEQYF
clone_size: -; d_call: TRBD1; j_call: TRBJ2-1; v_call: TRBV19; cdr3_nt: TGTGCCAGTAGTGTACAATCGGGACAGGGCTTATACAATGAGCAGTTCTTC; cdr3_aa: CASSVQSGQGLYNEQFF
clone_size: once; d_call: -; j_call: TRBJ1-5; v_call: TRBV19; cdr3_nt: TGTGCCAGTAGTAAACCAGGGGTGGGAAATCAGCCCCAGCATTTT; cdr3_aa: CASSKPGVGNQPQHF
clone_size: -; d_call: -; j_call: TRBJ1-2; v_call: TRBV27; cdr3_nt: TGTGCCAGCAGTTCCACCCTGGGGGGGGACTATGGCTACACCTTC; cdr3_aa: CASSSTLGGDYGYTF
clone_size: -; d_call: TRBD1; j_call: TRBJ1-2; v_call: TRBV7-8; cdr3_nt: TGTGCCAGCAGCTTAGCGCAGCACTTCGACAGGGGTCGGGGCTACACCTTC; cdr3_aa: CASSLAQHFDRGRGYTF
clone_size: -; d_call: -; j_call: TRBJ2-3; v_call: TRBV18; cdr3_nt: TGTGCCAGCTCACCAACCGAAACAGGATCCCTTTCCCCAGATACGCAGTATTTT; cdr3_aa: CASSPTETGSLSPDTQYF
clone_size: -; d_call: TRBD2; j_call: TRBJ2-1; v_call: TRBV13; cdr3_nt: TGTGCCAGCAGCTTAGGAGCTAGCGGGAGTGGAGGAGATGAGCAGTTCTTC; cdr3_aa: CASSLGASGSGGDEQFF
clone_size: -; d_call: -; j_call: TRBJ2-7; v_call: TRBV6-5; cdr3_nt: TGTGCCAGCAGTTACTCTGTGGCGGGGTTGGACGAGCAGTACTTC; cdr3_aa: CASSYSVAGLDEQYF
clone_size: -; d_call: -; j_call: TRBJ1-1; v_call: TRBV7-9; cdr3_nt: TGTGCCAGCAGCTCACATTCGGGGGACACTCGATTCACTGAAGCTTTCTTT; cdr3_aa: CASSSHSGDTRFTEAFF
clone_size: -; d_call: -; j_call: TRBJ2-7; v_call: TRBV7-9; cdr3_nt: TGTGCCAGCAGCTTCAGTTACGAGCAGTACTTC; cdr3_aa: CASSFSYEQYF
clone_size: once; d_call: TRBD1; j_call: TRBJ2-7; v_call: TRBV6-7; cdr3_nt: TGTGCCAGCAGTTACCACCAACCTCGGACAGGGCCTTACGAGCAGTACTTC; cdr3_aa: CASSYHQPRTGPYEQYF
clone_size: -; d_call: -; j_call: TRBJ2-3; v_call: TRBV4-3; cdr3_nt: TGCGCCAGCAGCCAAGATCTTGGGGGGAGTGGGGCAGATACGCAGTATTTT; cdr3_aa: CASSQDLGGSGADTQYF
clone_size: -; d_call: -; j_call: TRBJ1-1; v_call: TRBV7-3; cdr3_nt: TGTGCCAGCAGCCCCTCCAAGAACACTGAAGCTTTCTTT; cdr3_aa: CASSPSKNTEAFF
clone_size: -; d_call: -; j_call: TRBJ1-1; v_call: TRBV23-1; cdr3_nt: TGCGCCAGCAGTCAATCGTCGGCCAGGCCTTGGAACACTGAAGCTTTCTTT; cdr3_aa: CASSQSSARPWNTEAFF
clone_size: -; d_call: -; j_call: TRBJ1-2; v_call: TRBV28; cdr3_nt: TGTGCCAGCAGTTTTGGGGAAGGGGCGGGTGGCTACACCTTC; cdr3_aa: CASSFGEGAGGYTF
clone_size: once; d_call: TRBD1; j_call: TRBJ2-7; v_call: TRBV19; cdr3_nt: TGTGCCAGTAGTCCAGGACAGGGGCCCTACGAGCAGTACTTC; cdr3_aa: CASSPGQGPYEQYF
clone_size: -; d_call: -; j_call: TRBJ2-5; v_call: TRBV28; cdr3_nt: TGTGCCAGCAGTAAAATTGGGGGAGAGGAGACCCAGTACTTC; cdr3_aa: CASSKIGGEETQYF
clone_size: -; d_call: TRBD1; j_call: TRBJ2-7; v_call: TRBV2; cdr3_nt: TGTGCCAGCAGCGCCCGGACAGGGGACTACGAGCAGTACTTC; cdr3_aa: CASSARTGDYEQYF
clone_size: -; d_call: -; j_call: TRBJ2-7; v_call: TRBV7-9; cdr3_nt: TGTGCCAGCAGCTTAGCGCCAGACAGTACCTCCTACGAGCAGTACTTC; cdr3_aa: CASSLAPDSTSYEQYF
clone_size: -; d_call: TRBD2; j_call: TRBJ2-7; v_call: TRBV4-1; cdr3_nt: TGCGCCAGCAGCCCTCCCGCCGGGACTACCCCCTACGAGCAGTACTTC; cdr3_aa: CASSPPAGTTPYEQYF
clone_size: -; d_call: -; j_call: TRBJ2-1; v_call: TRBV10-3; cdr3_nt: TGTGCCATCAGTGAGGAGCTCGATGAGCAGTTCTTC; cdr3_aa: CAISEELDEQFF
clone_size: -; d_call: -; j_call: TRBJ1-1; v_call: TRBV29-1; cdr3_nt: TGCAGCGTTGGAATTGACAATGAAGCTTTCTTT; cdr3_aa: CSVGIDNEAFF